These 17 T cell receptor beta chains came from one sample sequenced in a study of T-cell memory formation after mild COVID-19. TCRdb re-called the 5' RACE reads with MiXCR, one entry per CDR3 protein. The sample lists 55,000 to 75,000 distinct CDR3 sequences, 25% to 30% occurring once. The sequencing sample was made of PBMCs or a T cell subset sorted from them (not recorded which). Source of these receptors: a young man who had mild COVID-19 (a few samples of this study predate the infection). Cell type and time point are not known.

The chain employs TRBV5-6 and TRBJ2-1; no clear D gene. CDR3 length: 15 amino acids. The V gene's germline CDR1 is SGHDT and CDR2 YYEEEE. Trimming cost V 6 bases and J 8 bases, with 21 bases left between them. CDR3: CASTPTSYKGHEQFF. CDR3 DNA: TGTGCCAGCACCCCTACATCTTACAAGGGCCATGAGCAGTTCTTC.

J is TRBJ1-6 and V is TRBV27; unclear D gene. V was cut by 6 bases and J by 10 bases, with 16 bases left in between. The CDR3 length is 14 residues. Germline assignment: CDR1 MNHEY and CDR2 SMNVEV (reference sequence). For the CDR3, the DNA is TGTGCCAGCAGACTAGGGATTACCCTCTCACCCCTCCACTTT. Translating it yields CASRLGITLSPLHF.

The chain employs TRBV28 and TRBJ2-5; 11 bases map to TRBD2. V dropped 4 bases and J dropped 2; count of bases not matched to a gene: 3. Germline-derived CDR1 and CDR2 are MDHEN and SYDVKM. CDR3 length: 15 amino acids. CDR3 region: CASSYLAGGQETQYF. CDR3 coding DNA: TGTGCCAGCAGTTATCTAGCGGGGGGACAAGAGACCCAGTACTTC.

The chain links TRBV5-1 to TRBJ2-5; 8 bases match TRBD1. The CDR3 sequence is 14 residues long. Germline V CDR1 and CDR2: SGHRS, YFSETQ. V gave up 4 bases and J gave up 3 bases; unmatched junction bases: 5. This chain's CDR3 is CASSTRTGKETQYF. Here the CDR3 DNA reads TGCGCCAGCAGCACCAGGACAGGGAAAGAGACCCAGTACTTC.

The CDR3 loop is CASSPLAGQGFSQPQHF. As DNA, the CDR3 is TGTGCCAGCAGCCCTCTTGCGGGGCAGGGCTTCAGTCAGCCCCAGCATTTT. This sequence joins TRBV7-2 and TRBJ1-5; D may be TRBD1 (5 bases). CDR1 is SGHTA, CDR2 FQGNSA, per germline. V lost 5 bases and J lost 6, with 23 bases in between. The CDR3 runs to 17 residues.

This clonotype was picked up a small number of times. Compared with germline, one end of the junction differs, possibly owing to a read error. CDR3 in DNA: TGCGCCAGCAGCCAAGAGTTGGCGGGGGGCACAGATACGCAGTATTTT. Translated: CASSQELAGGTDTQYF. The chain links TRBV4-2 to TRBJ2-3; 7 bases line up with TRBD2. This CDR3 comprises 16 residues. From germline, CDR1 is LGHNA and CDR2 YNFKEQ.

This clonotype occurred a few times. The chain is built from TRBV5-6 and TRBJ1-4; D uncertain. The CDR3 is 13 amino acids. The germline V gene has CDR1 SGHDT and CDR2 YYEEEE. The V and J ends lost 0 bases and 4 bases respectively, with 4 bases between them. The CDR3 nucleotides are TGTGCCAGCAGCTTGGGGGATAATGAAAAACTGTTTTTT. Its translation: CASSLGDNEKLFF.

This clonotype has more than one count but fewer than ten. The V and J genes are TRBV4-3 and TRBJ2-5; D ambiguous. Germline CDR1 is LGHNA and CDR2 is YSLEER. V lost 0 bases and J 1 base, leaving 9 bases between the germline ends. The CDR3 sequence is 15 residues long. In DNA, the CDR3 is TGCGCCAGCAGCCAAGAATCGTCTACCCAAGAGACCCAGTACTTC. As protein: CASSQESSTQETQYF.

This chain connects TRBV19 to TRBJ2-2; TRBD2 might be the D (6 bases). The CDR3 loop spans 15 amino acids. Germline loops: CDR1 LNHDA, CDR2 SQIVND (reference sequence). V shed 7 bases and J shed 3 bases, with 15 bases lying between them. Here the CDR3 reads CASKGLAVDTGELFF. The CDR3 bases are TGTGCCAGTAAAGGATTAGCGGTAGACACCGGGGAGCTGTTTTTT.

Many counts were recorded for this clonotype. The rearrangement uses TRBV14 and TRBJ2-3; no clear D gene. Germline CDR1 and CDR2: SGHDN and FVKESK. V was cut by 4 bases and J by 6 bases, with 11 bases left in between. The CDR3 length is 13 residues. DNA for the CDR3: TGTGCCAGCAGCCCGCTTCCGTATGATACGCAGTATTTT. As protein: CASSPLPYDTQYF.

The gene calls are TRBV3-1 and TRBJ2-3, with 8 bases lining up with TRBD1. The length of the CDR3 is 16 residues. Germline loops: CDR1 LGHDT, CDR2 YNNKEL (reference sequence). Trimming took 1 base from V and 3 from J; bases not matched to a gene: 6. The CDR3, as DNA: TGTGCCAGCAGCCAAGTATCAGGGGGCGCGACAGATACGCAGTATTTT. Translated: CASSQVSGGATDTQYF.

The gene calls are TRBV6-5 and TRBJ1-5; TRBD1 is a possible D gene (5 bases). V was trimmed by 3 bases and J by 6 bases, leaving 12 bases between them. This CDR3 has 14 residues. CDR1 and CDR2 from the germline V gene are MNHEY and SVGAGI. The CDR3 DNA reads TGTGCCAGCAGTTATCGAGGGGATAGTCAGCCCCAGCATTTT. This encodes CASSYRGDSQPQHF.

The table lists this clonotype with many counts. V usage is TRBV4-1 and J usage is TRBJ2-1; 8 nucleotides agree with TRBD2. The CDR3 runs 16 residues. Germline assignment: CDR1 MGHRA and CDR2 YSYEKL. The junction had 11 bases not matched to a gene; V was cut back by 5 bases and J by 5 bases. Written as DNA, the CDR3 is TGCGCCAGCAGCTTGCGGGGAAGCGGGGGCGACAATGAGCAGTTCTTC. Translated: CASSLRGSGGDNEQFF.

The chain carries TRBV5-1 and TRBJ2-7; 7 bases fit TRBD2. With V trimmed by 4 bases and J by 2 bases, 9 bases remained unmatched. Germline values: CDR1 SGHRS, CDR2 YFSETQ. The CDR3 spans 15 residues. In DNA, the CDR3 is TGCGCCAGCAGCGGGCCGGGAGGCTTTCCCTACGAGCAGTACTTC. Amino acids: CASSGPGGFPYEQYF.

This clonotype was detected only a few times. The rearrangement links TRBV10-3 to TRBJ2-5; either TRBD1 or TRBD2 may supply D (5 bases each). Germline V gene lookup returns CDR1 ENHRY and CDR2 SYGVKD. The CDR3 totals 16 residues. V was trimmed by 3 bases and J by 5 bases, leaving 19 bases between them. The CDR3 DNA follows: TGTGCCATCAGTGATAACTTTCGGGACGGCGGGGAGACCCAGTACTTC. It encodes CAISDNFRDGGETQYF.

The V call is TRBV12-3 or TRBV12-4, the J call TRBJ1-2, with D unresolved. This CDR3 has 15 amino acids. Trimming pared 1 base from V and 4 bases from J, leaving 13 bases between. The CDR3 sequence: CASSLGDWGPYGYTF. The DNA of the CDR3 is TGTGCCAGCAGTTTAGGGGATTGGGGTCCCTATGGCTACACCTTC.

The V call is TRBV24-1, the J call TRBJ2-1, with D hard to call. V gave up 4 bases and J gave up 3 bases, with 9 bases separating them. CDR1 is KGHDR and CDR2 is SFDVKD in the germline V gene. The CDR3 is 14 residues long. This CDR3 reads CATSEGWDYNEQFF. CDR3 DNA: TGTGCCACCAGTGAAGGCTGGGACTACAATGAGCAGTTCTTC.